Described below is a single TCR beta chain sequence and its context. This entry comes from a study of beta chain features in type 1 diabetes. Populations obtained by sorting all exceeded 95% purity. Reverse transcription of all isolated RNA meant that expressed TCRB transcripts were sequenced. Profiling relied on immunoSEQ multiplex PCR, and the TCRdb table lists in-frame clones only, not all of them. The sample includes under 400,000 clones, roughly 12% of them seen just once. Germline values: CDR1 MDHEN, CDR2 SYDVKM. This CDR3 has 14 amino acids. V lost 7 bases and J 1 base, leaving 13 bases between the germline ends.

Sequencing input: naive CD4+ T cells from blood. The source is a man in his late teens or twenties in good health. This chain joins TRBV28 and TRBJ1-1, with D unclear. CDR3 loop: CASTPAGENTEAFF. CDR3 nucleotide sequence: TGTGCCAGCACCCCAGCGGGTGAGAACACTGAAGCTTTCTTT.